This TCR beta chain derives from a study of blood T cell repertoires in COVID-19. Across the study: Whether acute or convalescent, the COVID-19 samples came from the United States, Italy and Spain. Sample material is recorded as cDNA or gDNA derived from T cells, B-cell-depleted T cells, or PBMCs.

This clone was seen more than once but under ten times. Per the original data handling: Reference gene primer amplification gave nucleated cell count estimates. Measured with immunoSEQ multiplex PCR; TCRdb has only the in-frame clones, and not every one. V and J calls and clone size are those listed in that table; D and trimming were worked out from the DNA. The table has about 90,000 clones, 75% to 85% seen once. CDR1 is SNHLY and CDR2 is FYNNEI in the germline V gene. Trimming stripped 4 bases from V and 0 bases from J, with 6 bases between. The length of the CDR3 is 14 residues. The receptor's source is a woman in her 70s with acute or convalescent COVID-19. The rearrangement uses TRBV2 and TRBJ1-4, with TRBD1 as a possible D gene (5 bases). The sample comprised peripheral blood. The CDR3 DNA reads TGTGCCAGCAGTGCGACAGCAACTAATGAAAAACTGTTTTTT. Translated: CASSATATNEKLFF. The full variable domain, completed using reference TRBV2 and TRBJ1-4, is EPEVTQTPSHQVTQMGQEVILRCVPISNHLYFYWYRQILGQKVEFLVSFYNNEISEKSEIFDDQFSVERPDGSNFTLKIRSTKLEDSAMYFCASSATATNEKLFFGSGTQLSVL.